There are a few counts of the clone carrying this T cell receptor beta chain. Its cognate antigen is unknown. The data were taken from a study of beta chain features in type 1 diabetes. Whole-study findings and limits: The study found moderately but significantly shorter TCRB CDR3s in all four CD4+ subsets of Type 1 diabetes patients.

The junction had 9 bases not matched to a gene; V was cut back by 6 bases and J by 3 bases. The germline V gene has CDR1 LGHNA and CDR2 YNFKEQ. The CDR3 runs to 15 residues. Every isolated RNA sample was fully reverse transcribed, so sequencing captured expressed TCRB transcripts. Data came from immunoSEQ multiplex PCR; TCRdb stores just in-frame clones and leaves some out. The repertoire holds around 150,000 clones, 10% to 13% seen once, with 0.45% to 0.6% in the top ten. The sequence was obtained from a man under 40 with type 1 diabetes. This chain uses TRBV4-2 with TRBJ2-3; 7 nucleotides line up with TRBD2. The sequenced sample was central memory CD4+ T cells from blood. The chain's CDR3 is CASRVGLAETDTQYF. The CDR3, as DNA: TGTGCCAGCAGGGTGGGGCTAGCGGAGACAGATACGCAGTATTTT.